The sequence of this T cell receptor (beta chain) was determined in a study of blood T cell repertoires in COVID-19. On the study more broadly: The United States, Italy and Spain were the sources of the acute and convalescent COVID-19 samples. Nucleic acid was either cDNA or gDNA, and it came from T cells, B-cell-depleted T cells, or PBMCs.

The method was immunoSEQ multiplex PCR; TCRdb's version includes in-frame clones alone and lacks a portion of them. The repertoire has more than 60,000 clones, under 95% of them found once; the top ten carry 15% to 20%. Sequenced: peripheral blood. This receptor was taken from a woman over 75 with active or convalescent COVID-19.

The CDR3 region is CASSFGTFRSNEQFF. CDR3 in DNA: TGTGCCAGCAGCTTCGGGACTTTTAGATCCAATGAGCAGTTCTTC. This chain joins TRBV7-3 and TRBJ2-1; D might be TRBD2 (6 bases). CDR3 length equals 15 residues. CDR1 is SGHTA and CDR2 is FQGTGA in the germline V gene. The V end was cut by 3 bases, the J end by 6 bases, with 15 bases between. The full variable domain, with the rest looked up from reference TRBV7-3 and TRBJ2-1, is GAGVSQTPSNKVTEKGKYVELRCDPISGHTALYWYRQSLGQGPEFLIYFQGTGAADDSGLPNDRFFAVRPEGSVSTLKIQRTERGDSAVYLCASSFGTFRSNEQFFGPGTRLTVL.